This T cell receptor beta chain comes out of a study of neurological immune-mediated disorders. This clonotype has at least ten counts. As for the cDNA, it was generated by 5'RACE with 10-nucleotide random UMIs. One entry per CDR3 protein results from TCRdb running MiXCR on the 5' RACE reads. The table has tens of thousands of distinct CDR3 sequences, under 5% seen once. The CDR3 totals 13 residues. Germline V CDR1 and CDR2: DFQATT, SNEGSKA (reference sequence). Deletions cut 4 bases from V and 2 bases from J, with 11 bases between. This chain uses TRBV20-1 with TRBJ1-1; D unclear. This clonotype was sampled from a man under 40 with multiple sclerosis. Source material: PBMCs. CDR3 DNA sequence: TGCAGTGCTATTCGTGAGGGAAACACTGAAGCTTTCTTT. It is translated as CSAIREGNTEAFF.